A selection of T cell receptor beta chains follows, all from one sample in a study of blood T cell repertoires in COVID-19. Using immunoSEQ multiplex PCR, the repertoire was profiled, and TCRdb retains in-frame clones only, with some absent. The repertoire includes around 300,000 clones, 75% to 90% of them detected once, and around 2.1% sits in the top ten. The sequenced sample was peripheral blood. These receptors were obtained from a woman under 40 who had recovered from COVID-19. Each CDR3 is given with its conserved first and last residue. A D gene is named only where the DNA matches it firmly. Clone size is given for some rows only: seen once, a few or many times, or a class if the clone is expanded.

clone_size,j_call,v_call,d_call,cdr3_nt,cdr3_aa
.,TRBJ1-5,TRBV6-6,.,TGTGCCAGCAGTTACTCCGCGACAAGGAATCAGCCCCAGCATTTT,CASSYSATRNQPQHF
.,TRBJ2-7,TRBV5-5,.,TGTGCCAGCAGCGGGGGACCCGGGACTGCGACCTACGAGCAGTACTTC,CASSGGPGTATYEQYF
.,TRBJ2-2,TRBV6-5,.,TGTGCCAGCAGTCGAGGCACCGGGGAGCTGTTTTTT,CASSRGTGELFF
once,TRBJ1-2,TRBV2,TRBD1,TGTGCCAGCAGAGGACAGGTCACTCTTAACTATGGCTACACCTTC,CASRGQVTLNYGYTF
.,TRBJ1-1,TRBV19,TRBD1,TGTGCCAGTAGTATGACAGGGGGCACTGAAGCTTTCTTT,CASSMTGGTEAFF
.,TRBJ2-5,TRBV19,TRBD2,TGTGCCAGTAGTATAGTCCTAGCGGCCCCCCGGGAGACCCAGTACTTC,CASSIVLAAPRETQYF
.,TRBJ2-3,TRBV7-2,.,TGTGCCAGCAGCTTAGGCGGGAGAGGGGGTAGCACAGATACGCAGTATTTT,CASSLGGRGGSTDTQYF
.,TRBJ2-6,TRBV30,TRBD2,TGTGCCTGGAGTGCACCCGGGACTACTGGGGCCAACGTCCTGACTTTC,CAWSAPGTTGANVLTF
few,TRBJ2-7,TRBV11-2,.,TGTGCCAGCAGTCCGGGTGTCAGCTACGAGCAGTACTTC,CASSPGVSYEQYF
.,TRBJ1-1,TRBV6-4,.,TGTGCCAGCAGTGAGGGCAGGGGTTTGAACACTGAAGCTTTCTTT,CASSEGRGLNTEAFF
.,TRBJ1-1,TRBV5-1,TRBD1,TGCGCCAGCAGCCTAGGACAGGGAATGGAAACTGAAGCTTTCTTT,CASSLGQGMETEAFF
.,TRBJ2-5,TRBV10-1,TRBD2,TGCGCCAGCAGTGACGGGACTAGCGGGGCTGGGGAGACCCAGTACTTC,CASSDGTSGAGETQYF
.,TRBJ1-2,TRBV6-5,.,TGTGCCAGCAGTTCGAACAGGGCCAACTATGGCTACACCTTC,CASSSNRANYGYTF
.,TRBJ2-3,TRBV29-1,TRBD2,TGCAGCGTTGCCCCAGCGGGAGGGAGGAATACGCAGTATTTT,CSVAPAGGRNTQYF
.,TRBJ2-3,TRBV5-4,.,TGTGCCAGCAGCTTGGAGGGGGTCACAGATACGCAGTATTTT,CASSLEGVTDTQYF
.,TRBJ2-1,TRBV2,TRBD2,TGTGCCAGCAGTGATTTTGGGACTAGCGGGAGTAATGAGCAGTTCTTC,CASSDFGTSGSNEQFF
.,TRBJ2-1,TRBV11-1,TRBD2,TGTGCCAGCAGCTTACTTCTAGCGGGAGAGAATGAGCAGTTCTTC,CASSLLLAGENEQFF
.,TRBJ2-7,TRBV6-2/TRBV6-3,TRBD2,TGTGCCAGCAGTTACTCGGGACTAGCGGGGATCACGTGGGAGCAGTACTTC,CASSYSGLAGITWEQYF
.,TRBJ2-7,TRBV11-1,TRBD2,TGTGCCAGCAGCCCGGGGACTAGCGGCGCTACCTACGAGCAGTACTTC,CASSPGTSGATYEQYF
.,TRBJ1-2,TRBV6-2/TRBV6-3,TRBD1,TGTGCCAGCAGCTCGGACAGGGGGCTCTATGGCTACACCTTC,CASSSDRGLYGYTF
.,TRBJ2-1,TRBV2,.,TGTGCCACCATCAGGGGGGATAATGAGCAGTTCTTC,CATIRGDNEQFF
.,TRBJ2-1,TRBV7-2,TRBD1,TGTGCCAGCAGTTACCAGGGGGCGGGTTACAATGAGCAGTTCTTC,CASSYQGAGYNEQFF
.,TRBJ2-1,TRBV7-2,TRBD1,TGTGCCAGCAGAGTAGGGACAGGGGCTTACGGCAATGAGCAGTTCTTC,CASRVGTGAYGNEQFF
.,TRBJ2-7,TRBV10-3,TRBD1,TGTGCCATCAGTGAGCGGGGACAGGGAGTCTACGAGCAGTACTTC,CAISERGQGVYEQYF
.,TRBJ1-1,TRBV10-3,.,TGTGCCATCAGTGAGGAGGGCGACACTGAAGCTTTCTTT,CAISEEGDTEAFF
.,TRBJ1-2,TRBV6-2/TRBV6-3,.,TGTGCCAGCACCCCGATGAAACCGTTAGCTAACTATGGCTACACCTTC,CASTPMKPLANYGYTF